The TCR beta chain described here comes from a study of blood T cells in healthy people across ages. Study findings and constraints: It was the long-lived donors that had more naive CD4+ cells and higher diversity than aged donors. Unknown CMV status may confound age-related changes in expanded clones.

A sample-barcoded 5' primer and a J-beta primer mix were used in a second PCR of roughly 6 to 11 cycles. A single record per CDR3 protein comes from TCRdb applying MiXCR to the 5' RACE reads. The sample holds 650,000 to 700,000 distinct CDR3 sequences, roughly half seen once. Germline loops: CDR1 SQVTM, CDR2 ANQGSEA. V shed 3 bases, J shed 7 bases, and the junction held 10 bases outside the gene matches. This CDR3 spans 14 amino acids. Points on this clonotype: What it recognizes is unknown. A read error may explain this, as a much larger clone is one base away.

The chain links TRBV29-1 to TRBJ2-7; TRBD2 matches 9 bases. The sequence was obtained from a woman older than 75 in good health. The sequenced sample was blood. CDR3 protein: CSVDPSGVYNEQYF. CDR3 DNA sequence: TGCAGCGTTGACCCTAGCGGGGTTTACAATGAGCAGTACTTC.